This entry concerns a single T cell receptor (beta chain). The antigen remains undetermined. The method was immunoSEQ multiplex PCR; TCRdb's version includes in-frame clones alone and lacks a portion of them. Here the sample spans around 330,000 clones, roughly two thirds being singletons. These data come from a study of cytotoxic CD8 clonotypes in ibrutinib-treated CLL. Study background: Samples showed on average about 240,000 productive templates and tens of thousands of productive rearrangements. The study's findings and limits: Clonality, elevated at ibrutinib response, dropped back toward baseline at progression. Public clonotypes showed up rarely, and on treatment they shrank or held steady.

The germline V gene has CDR1 KGHSH and CDR2 LQKENI. V was pared by 0 bases and J by 7 bases, with 8 bases of the junction left unmatched. The CDR3 consists of 16 residues. This clonotype was sampled from a human donor with chronic lymphocytic leukemia. This chain connects TRBV18 to TRBJ2-2; TRBD1 agrees at 7 bases. Sequenced here: PBMCs, sampled after 36 months of ibrutinib treatment. CDR3: CASSPPRPQGIGELFF. The DNA for the CDR3 is TGTGCCAGCTCACCACCGAGGCCACAGGGGATCGGGGAGCTGTTTTTT. The full variable domain, rest sourced from reference TRBV18 and TRBJ2-2, is NAGVMQNPRHLVRRRGQEARLRCSPMKGHSHVYWYRQLPEEGLKFMVYLQKENIIDESGMPKERFSAEFPKEGPSILRIQQVVRGDSAAYFCASSPPRPQGIGELFFGEGSRLTVL.